This T cell receptor (beta chain) originates from a study of T cell responses to AZD1222 COVID-19 vaccine. The germline V gene encodes CDR1 SGHNT and CDR2 YYREEE (reference sequence). The CDR3 has 15 residues. The V end was cut by 4 bases, the J end by 0 bases, with 13 bases between. Using immunoSEQ multiplex PCR, the repertoire was profiled, and TCRdb retains in-frame clones only, with some absent. The sample lists 20,000 or so clones, less than 90% occurring once. The sequenced sample was peripheral blood, obtained 28 days after the second AZD1222 dose. The chain joins TRBV5-4 to TRBJ1-2, with D possibly TRBD1 on 5 matching bases. The sequence was obtained from an adult who received the AZD1222 COVID-19 vaccine. In DNA, the CDR3 is TGTGCCAGCAGCATAGACAGACTACCTAACTATGGCTACACCTTC. Translation: CASSIDRLPNYGYTF.